The 25 T cell receptor beta chains listed next were all sequenced from one sample in a study of a mutant IDH1 vaccine in newly diagnosed glioma. The table came from immunoSEQ multiplex PCR; TCRdb's copy has only in-frame clones and leaves some out. The data show about 59,000 clones, approximately 92% seen once. This sample's time point: baseline, week 1 (first vaccination visit). This sample's treatment: pre-vaccination baseline after standard-of-care therapy. The sequences come from PBMCs, collected from a glioma patient treated with radiotherapy, temozolomide or both. The origin of the receptors is a man aged 45-60 years with glioma.

There are a few counts of this clone. The chain has TRBV2 and TRBJ2-7; D gene uncertain. The CDR3 covers 13 residues. The germline gives CDR1 SNHLY, CDR2 FYNNEI. Trimming shortened V by 7 bases and J by 4 bases, and 14 bases separated the two germline ends. In DNA form, the CDR3 reads TGTGCCAGCACCCCAGCAGGACCTTACGAGCAGTACTTC. Translation: CASTPAGPYEQYF.

This chain connects TRBV5-1 to TRBJ2-3; D is uncertain. Germline V gene lookup returns CDR1 SGHRS and CDR2 YFSETQ. Between the trimmed V and J ends, which lost 1 base and 2 bases, there was a span of 14 bases. This CDR3 has 16 residues. Here the CDR3 DNA reads TGCGCCAGCAGCTTGAAGTTCATGACACCCACAGATACGCAGTATTTT. This gives the protein CASSLKFMTPTDTQYF.

V is TRBV25-1 and J is TRBJ1-2; D may be TRBD1 (6 bases). The germline V gene has CDR1 MGHDK and CDR2 SYGVNS. The V end lost 6 bases, the J end lost 6 bases, and 17 bases lay between the germline ends. The CDR3 contains 14 residues. The CDR3 region has the DNA TGTGCCAGCAGGGGGCCCCAACAGGGACATGGCTACACCTTC. Its protein is CASRGPQQGHGYTF.

The V call is TRBV18, the J call TRBJ1-4, with 8 nucleotides matching TRBD1. This CDR3 has 15 residues. Germline V gives CDR1 KGHSH, CDR2 LQKENI. Unmatched junction bases numbered 8, after V lost 4 bases and J lost 7 bases. CDR3 loop: CASSQTGTGREKLFF. CDR3 nucleotide sequence: TGTGCCAGCTCACAGACCGGGACAGGACGTGAAAAACTGTTTTTT.

A single count supports this clone. This chain links TRBV6-1 with TRBJ1-3; D is uncertain. The V gene's germline CDR1 is MNHNS and CDR2 SASEGT. The germline V and J ends were trimmed by 7 bases and 3 bases, with 7 bases remaining between them. The CDR3 has 12 residues. CDR3 sequence: CASTGDGNTIYF. The CDR3 bases are TGTGCCAGCACCGGGGATGGAAACACCATATATTTT.

This chain uses TRBV30 with TRBJ1-1; no reliable D call. CDR3 length: 13 amino acids. V was clipped by 0 bases and J by 5 bases, with 10 bases between them. Germline CDR1 GTSNPN, CDR2 SVGIG (reference sequence). The CDR3 nucleotides are TGTGCCTGGAGTGTAGGTTCGAGGACTGAAGCTTTCTTT. Amino acid sequence: CAWSVGSRTEAFF.

This chain uses TRBV7-2 with TRBJ1-3; 12 bases map to TRBD1. The CDR3 is 16 residues long. Trimming took 1 base from V and 8 from J; bases not matched to a gene: 6. Germline-derived CDR1 and CDR2 are SGHTA and FQGNSA. This CDR3 is CASSLGPGQGADTIYF. The CDR3 DNA is TGTGCCAGCAGCTTAGGGCCGGGACAGGGGGCGGACACCATATATTTT.

This clone appeared a single time. The rearrangement links TRBV9 to TRBJ1-2; 9 nucleotides line up with TRBD1. Trimming cost V 0 bases and J 4 bases; bases outside gene matches: 4. Per the germline V gene, CDR1 is SGDLS and CDR2 is YYNGEE. The CDR3 sequence is 15 residues long. DNA for the CDR3: TGTGCCAGCAGCGTAGCGACAGGGGGATCCTATGGCTACACCTTC. As protein: CASSVATGGSYGYTF.

This chain uses TRBV30 with TRBJ1-2; a possible D gene is TRBD1 (5 bases). Deletions cut 0 bases from V and 8 bases from J, with 13 bases between. CDR1 and CDR2 (germline): GTSNPN, SVGIG (reference sequence). This CDR3 region has 13 residues. Written as DNA, the CDR3 is TGTGCCTGGAGTGTGATGGGGCTCGGAGGCTACACCTTC. As protein: CAWSVMGLGGYTF.

The chain has TRBV19 and TRBJ2-5; D possibly uses TRBD1 or TRBD2 (6 bases each). Germline V lookup: CDR1 LNHDA, CDR2 SQIVND (reference sequence). The CDR3 loop spans 14 amino acids. With 3 bases removed from V and 5 bases from J, the gap between germline ends came to 13 bases. CDR3 residues: CASSMGGAWETQYF. CDR3 coding DNA: TGTGCCAGTAGTATGGGGGGCGCGTGGGAGACCCAGTACTTC.

The rearrangement links TRBV5-1 to TRBJ2-1; 8 bases line up with TRBD1. With 4 bases clipped from V and 7 bases from J, the junction kept 7 bases outside the gene matches. The CDR3 length is 14 residues. Germline CDR1 reads SGHRS; CDR2 reads YFSETQ. CDR3: CASSLQTGENEQFF. CDR3 nucleotide sequence: TGCGCCAGCAGCCTCCAGACAGGGGAAAATGAGCAGTTCTTC.

This clone was detected once. The chain is built from TRBV7-9 and TRBJ2-3; TRBD1 might be the D (6 bases). The CDR3 is 14 amino acids. Germline-derived CDR1 and CDR2 are SEHNR and FQNEAQ (reference sequence). With 5 bases removed from V and 2 bases from J, the gap between germline ends came to 11 bases. CDR3: CASSPRQDTDTQYF. In DNA form, the CDR3 reads TGTGCCAGCAGCCCCCGACAGGACACAGATACGCAGTATTTT.

This rearrangement joins TRBV7-9 to TRBJ2-3; 10 bases are a match to TRBD1. The junction had 7 bases not matched to a gene; V was cut back by 5 bases and J by 2 bases. CDR3 length equals 16 residues. Germline V gene sequence: CDR1 SEHNR, CDR2 FQNEAQ (reference sequence). The CDR3 coding sequence is TGTGCCAGCAGCGTGGGACAGGGGATGGTCACAGATACGCAGTATTTT. Amino acid sequence: CASSVGQGMVTDTQYF.

The V call is TRBV2, the J call TRBJ1-4; D unclear. V lost 5 bases and J lost 6, with 13 bases in between. Germline V lookup: CDR1 SNHLY, CDR2 FYNNEI. The CDR3 is made up of 14 amino acids. The CDR3 sequence: CASSWVVLDEKLFF. The DNA of the CDR3 is TGTGCCAGCAGTTGGGTGGTCTTGGATGAAAAACTGTTTTTT.

The CDR3 region has the DNA TGTGCCACCACCCCGGGGACAGGGCACTACGAGCAGTACTTC. Amino acid sequence: CATTPGTGHYEQYF. This rearrangement joins TRBV6-1 to TRBJ2-7, with 9 bases matching TRBD1. With 10 bases clipped from V and 3 bases from J, the junction kept 10 bases outside the gene matches. CDR1 is MNHNS, CDR2 SASEGT, per germline. The CDR3 loop spans 14 amino acids.

This chain uses TRBV5-1 with TRBJ1-4; 9 nucleotides agree with TRBD1. Germline values: CDR1 SGHRS, CDR2 YFSETQ. This CDR3 has 13 residues. V was clipped by 4 bases and J by 14 bases; unmatched bases: 9. CDR3 nucleotide sequence: TGCGCCAGCAGCGCGCGGACAGGGGAACGGCTGTTTTTT. As protein: CASSARTGERLFF.

The rearrangement uses TRBV18 and TRBJ1-2, with unresolved D. CDR1 and CDR2 from the germline V gene are KGHSH and LQKENI. The CDR3 loop spans 13 amino acids. V shed 2 bases and J shed 4 bases, with 8 bases lying between them. The CDR3 coding sequence is TGTGCCAGCTCACCAACTGGAAGCTATGGCTACACCTTC. Translated, it gives CASSPTGSYGYTF.

The chain couples TRBV19 to TRBJ1-1, with D tentatively TRBD1 (5 bases). Deletions cut 7 bases from V and 1 base from J, with 10 bases between. Germline-derived CDR1 and CDR2 are LNHDA and SQIVND (reference sequence). The CDR3 contains 13 residues. The CDR3 here is CASTSDRNTEAFF. CDR3 in DNA: TGTGCCAGTACCTCTGACAGGAACACTGAAGCTTTCTTT.

The CDR3 spells CASSFTGRKLYEQYF. CDR3 DNA sequence: TGTGCCAGCAGTTTTACCGGCAGGAAGCTCTACGAGCAGTACTTC. This chain joins TRBV6-5 and TRBJ2-7, with no clear D. The CDR3 covers 15 residues. The V gene's germline CDR1 is MNHEY and CDR2 SVGAGI. V lost 4 bases, J lost 3 bases, and 16 bases lay in between.

This clone was found a few times. This chain uses TRBV6-5 with TRBJ2-7; TRBD1 is a possible D gene (6 bases). Germline assignment: CDR1 MNHEY and CDR2 SVGAGI. Trimming stripped 2 bases from V and 0 bases from J, with 14 bases between. This CDR3 spans 16 amino acids. The CDR3 bases are TGTGCCAGCAGTTACCGTAGGGACATCATCTCCTACGAGCAGTACTTC. It is translated as CASSYRRDIISYEQYF.

V usage is TRBV6-1 and J usage is TRBJ2-2; 7 nucleotides agree with TRBD2. Germline V CDR1 and CDR2: MNHNS, SASEGT. This CDR3 comprises 15 residues. J gave up 5 bases and V 5 bases, and 8 bases lay outside the gene matches. In DNA form, the CDR3 reads TGTGCCAGCAGTCATAGCGGGTTGGGGACCGGGGAGCTGTTTTTT. Amino acid sequence: CASSHSGLGTGELFF.

This chain connects TRBV7-2 to TRBJ2-6, with unresolved D. The CDR3 has 14 amino acids. Deletions cut 5 bases from V and 3 bases from J, with 8 bases between. The germline V gene has CDR1 SGHTA and CDR2 FQGNSA. This chain's CDR3 is CASSTAYGANVLTF. Written as DNA, the CDR3 is TGTGCCAGCAGCACAGCCTATGGGGCCAACGTCCTGACTTTC.

The rearrangement uses TRBV7-2 and TRBJ2-1; 11 nucleotides align to TRBD2. The trim removed 1 base at V and 5 bases at J, leaving 4 bases unmatched. The CDR3 is 16 residues long. CDR1 and CDR2 (germline): SGHTA, FQGNSA. The CDR3 sequence: CASSLEGTSGHNEQFF. The CDR3 DNA follows: TGTGCCAGCAGCTTAGAAGGGACTAGCGGCCACAATGAGCAGTTCTTC.

The genes are TRBV9 and TRBJ2-7, with TRBD2 matching over 8 bases. J gave up 2 bases and V 0 bases, and 10 bases lay outside the gene matches. Per germline, CDR1 SGDLS and CDR2 YYNGEE. CDR3 length: 17 residues. The CDR3 sequence: CASSVGPSGGNTYEQYF. DNA for the CDR3: TGTGCCAGCAGCGTAGGCCCGAGCGGGGGAAATACCTACGAGCAGTACTTC.

Comments on this clone: This sample includes further DNA sequences coding for the same CDR3. V usage is TRBV15 and J usage is TRBJ1-2; a weak D match, TRBD1 (5 bases). CDR1 and CDR2 from the germline V gene are LNHNV and YYDKDF (reference sequence). The CDR3 totals 14 residues. V was clipped by 1 base and J by 2 bases, with 8 bases between them. The CDR3 here is CATSRGDGNYGYTF. CDR3 DNA: TGTGCCACCAGCAGAGGGGACGGCAACTATGGCTACACCTTC.